One and the same sample provided the 9 T cell receptor beta chains below, sequenced in a study of STAT3 mutations in large granular lymphocyte leukemia. Using immunoSEQ multiplex PCR, the repertoire was profiled, and TCRdb retains in-frame clones only, with some absent. This table has 20,000 to 30,000 clones, 85% to 95% appearing once. Study outcomes and limitations: In T-cell large granular lymphocyte leukemia, about half of patients showed multiple immunodominant subclonotypes.

These TCRs' antigens remain unknown. Sequencing used peripheral blood mononuclear cells. The receptors come from a man aged 40-55 years with T-cell large granular lymphocyte leukemia. Some clones in this sample may be carry-over from other donors' samples.

J is TRBJ2-2 and V is TRBV6-5, with D maybe TRBD1 (7 bases). Looked up from germline, CDR1 is MNHEY and CDR2 is SVGAGI. The V end was cut by 6 bases, the J end by 0 bases, with 11 bases between. The CDR3 runs to 15 residues. CDR3 coding DNA: TGTGCCAGCAGCCTCAGGGGGGCGAACACCGGGGAGCTGTTTTTT. Its translation is CASSLRGANTGELFF.

V gene TRBV18 combines with J gene TRBJ1-2, with D unclear. This CDR3 spans 15 amino acids. V was shortened by 3 bases and J by 3 bases, with 14 bases between the two germline ends. Germline lookup yields CDR1 KGHSH and CDR2 LQKENI. This CDR3 reads CASSPSGPQDYGYTF. The CDR3 DNA reads TGTGCCAGCTCACCCTCGGGCCCCCAGGACTATGGCTACACCTTC.

This rearrangement joins TRBV7-2 to TRBJ2-1; D unresolved. The germline gives CDR1 SGHTA, CDR2 FQGNSA. Trimming shortened V by 1 base and J by 7 bases, and 8 bases separated the two germline ends. The CDR3 is 13 residues long. In DNA, the CDR3 is TGTGCCAGCAGCTTAGGCGTGTGGAATGAGCAGTTCTTC. As protein: CASSLGVWNEQFF.

The J gene is TRBJ1-1, the V gene TRBV6-1, with TRBD1 identical over 8 bases. CDR3 length equals 15 residues. Germline CDR1 and CDR2: MNHNS and SASEGT. V lost 8 bases and J lost 3; bases outside the gene matches: 11. DNA for the CDR3: TGTGCCAGCCACCGACAGGGGCTAGGGGACACTGAAGCTTTCTTT. Translated, it gives CASHRQGLGDTEAFF.

The chain carries TRBV7-9 and TRBJ2-3, with D tentatively TRBD1 or TRBD2 (5 bases each). The V gene's germline CDR1 is SEHNR and CDR2 FQNEAQ (reference sequence). This CDR3 is built from 14 residues. Trimming stripped 5 bases from V and 2 bases from J, with 11 bases between. CDR3 nucleotide sequence: TGTGCCAGCAGCGGGGGTCGGACCACAGATACGCAGTATTTT. Its translation is CASSGGRTTDTQYF.

The rearrangement links TRBV9 to TRBJ2-5; 11 nucleotides match TRBD2. CDR3 length: 15 amino acids. Germline assignment: CDR1 SGDLS and CDR2 YYNGEE. J lost 5 bases, V lost 8 bases, and 11 bases had no gene match. Here the CDR3 DNA reads TGTGCCAGGCATATAGCGGGGGGGCCTTTGGAGACCCAGTACTTC. Its protein product is CARHIAGGPLETQYF.

The chain combines TRBV19 with TRBJ2-3; maybe TRBD1 (5 bases). This CDR3 is 14 amino acids long. V lost 3 bases and J 4 bases, leaving 11 bases between the germline ends. CDR1 and CDR2 from the germline V gene are LNHDA and SQIVND (reference sequence). The CDR3 DNA is TGTGCCAGTAGTATGGTGCAGGGTCCAGATACGCAGTATTTT. Residues: CASSMVQGPDTQYF. Variable domain in full (rest from reference TRBV19 and TRBJ2-3): DGGITQSPKYLFRKEGQNVTLSCEQNLNHDAMYWYRQDPGQGLRLIYYSQIVNDFQKGDIAEGYSVSREKKESFPLTVTSAQKNPTAFYLCASSMVQGPDTQYFGPGTRLTVL.

This chain uses TRBV5-4 with TRBJ2-5, with D uncertain. This CDR3 has 13 amino acids. The V gene's germline CDR1 is SGHNT and CDR2 YYREEE (reference sequence). The V and J ends lost 3 bases and 7 bases respectively, with 13 bases between them. This chain's CDR3 is CASSWNLEPTQYF. In nucleotides, the CDR3 is TGTGCCAGCAGCTGGAACCTGGAGCCGACCCAGTACTTC.

This chain connects TRBV10-3 to TRBJ2-2, with D perhaps matching TRBD1 (5 bases). CDR1 and CDR2 (germline): ENHRY, SYGVKD. This CDR3 region has 15 residues. V was trimmed by 4 bases and J by 5 bases, leaving 14 bases between them. Here the CDR3 DNA reads TGTGCCATCAGTGGGACATCTCAGAAAACCGGGGAGCTGTTTTTT. Its translation is CAISGTSQKTGELFF.